This T cell receptor (beta chain) came from a study of cytomegalovirus exposure and HLA in healthy donors. Notes on the study in general: Roughly even sequencing depth across donors was the assumption behind the presence/absence analyses. Testing in vitro showed a few CMV-associated chains specific for CMV antigens. Most CMV-associated TCR beta chains appeared HLA-restricted in a later analysis.

Germline loops: CDR1 MNHEY, CDR2 SMNVEV (reference sequence). V lost 3 bases to trimming and J lost 5 bases, with 13 bases between them. The CDR3 consists of 14 residues. Sampled while nominally healthy, donors likely had unrecorded immune exposures. In regard to this clone: The antigen is not known.

Researchers ran the PCR with 60 Vbeta and 13 Jbeta primers. Libraries were prepared by immunoSEQ multiplex PCR; TCRdb keeps only in-frame clonotypes and omits some of them. The table lists around 140,000 clones, about 74% of them singletons. The chain uses TRBV27 and TRBJ1-1; D possibly corresponds to TRBD1 (6 bases). Sequencing used PBMCs. The receptor was isolated from a woman aged 60 to 75 in good health and CMV-seronegative. DNA of the CDR3: TGTGCCAGCAGTTTTTCGGGGGGCGTGACTGAAGCTTTCTTT. Translating gives CASSFSGGVTEAFF.